These 18 T cell receptor beta chains originate from one sample sequenced in a study of identical twins. From the 5' RACE reads, TCRdb called clonotypes with MiXCR, one entry per CDR3 protein. The repertoire holds 1.5 million to 2 million distinct CDR3 sequences, under 35% seen once, with about 0.3% in the top ten. The sequencing sample was made of cord blood. The receptors here all came from a newborn girl in good health.

This clonotype was seen only a few times. The V and J genes are TRBV7-8 and TRBJ2-7; possibly TRBD1 for D (6 bases). V lost 3 bases and J lost 0, with 18 bases in between. The CDR3 is 17 amino acids. Germline V gene sequence: CDR1 SGHVS, CDR2 FQNEAQ. Here the CDR3 reads CASSFPGQQGISYEQYF. Written as DNA, the CDR3 is TGTGCCAGCAGCTTTCCCGGACAGCAGGGGATCTCCTACGAGCAGTACTTC.

The chain carries TRBV3-1 and TRBJ1-2; maybe TRBD1 (6 bases). The CDR3 is made up of 14 amino acids. With 4 bases removed from V and 8 bases from J, the gap between germline ends came to 17 bases. Germline V CDR1 and CDR2: LGHDT, YNNKEL (reference sequence). The CDR3 coding sequence is TGTGCCAGCAGCCCGCCGACAGGCCAAAGGGGCTACACCTTC. Encoded protein: CASSPPTGQRGYTF.

This clonotype was found a few times. The chain has TRBV29-1 and TRBJ1-5; no firm D call. CDR1 is SQVTM and CDR2 is ANQGSEA in the germline V gene. V lost 1 base and J lost 1, with 8 bases in between. CDR3 length equals 14 residues. The CDR3 loop reads CSVEVAGSNQPQHF. DNA for the CDR3: TGCAGCGTTGAAGTGGCGGGGAGCAATCAGCCCCAGCATTTT.

The chain has TRBV4-2 and TRBJ2-6; 8 nucleotides agree with TRBD1. The V segment lost 0 bases and the J segment 0 bases; nucleotides outside the gene matches: 7. CDR1 is LGHNA and CDR2 is YNFKEQ in the germline V gene. This CDR3 has 19 residues. Here the CDR3 DNA reads TGTGCCAGCAGCCAAGAATCCGGGACAGGTTCCTCTGGGGCCAACGTCCTGACTTTC. Its translation is CASSQESGTGSSGANVLTF.

V and J are TRBV20-1 and TRBJ2-3, with TRBD2 matching 7 bases. This CDR3 spans 16 amino acids. V dropped 3 bases and J dropped 0; count of bases not matched to a gene: 9. Germline V lookup: CDR1 DFQATT, CDR2 SNEGSKA (reference sequence). The CDR3 spells CSASPSWGGSTDTQYF. In nucleotides, the CDR3 is TGCAGTGCTAGCCCCTCGTGGGGGGGGAGCACAGATACGCAGTATTTT.

This clonotype appeared a few times. The gene calls are TRBV6-1 and TRBJ1-6; no clear D. V was trimmed by 1 base and J by 3 bases, leaving 10 bases between them. The V gene's germline CDR1 is MNHNS and CDR2 SASEGT. This CDR3 is built from 16 residues. CDR3 sequence reads: CASSEGEWGYNSPLHF. The CDR3 nucleotides read TGTGCCAGCAGTGAAGGGGAATGGGGCTATAATTCACCCCTCCACTTT.

The table lists this clonotype with a few counts. The V call is TRBV5-1, the J call TRBJ2-3; D gene uncertain. CDR1 and CDR2 (germline): SGHRS, YFSETQ. The CDR3 has 13 amino acids. V was cut by 1 base and J by 6 bases, with 9 bases left in between. The CDR3 region is CASSLRFSDTQYF. For the CDR3, the DNA is TGCGCCAGCAGCTTGAGGTTTTCGGATACGCAGTATTTT.

This clonotype was seen only a few times. The chain couples TRBV20-1 to TRBJ2-7, with 9 nucleotides matching TRBD2. Trimming removed 3 bases from V and 3 bases from J; junction bases left unmatched: 18. The CDR3 totals 18 residues. Looked up from germline, CDR1 is DFQATT and CDR2 is SNEGSKA (reference sequence). The CDR3 loop is CSASGPTESPSGIYEQYF. CDR3 bases: TGCAGTGCTAGCGGCCCCACCGAGAGCCCTAGCGGGATCTACGAGCAGTACTTC.

Many counts were recorded for this clonotype. The rearrangement joins TRBV10-3 to TRBJ1-4, with TRBD1 as a possible D gene (5 bases). The CDR3 length is 14 residues. Trimming removed 0 bases from V and 8 bases from J, with 10 bases in between. Germline V gene lookup returns CDR1 ENHRY and CDR2 SYGVKD. CDR3 sequence reads: CAISESLQGEKLFF. Here the CDR3 DNA reads TGTGCCATCAGTGAGTCGTTGCAGGGAGAAAAACTGTTTTTT.

The sample holds a few counts of this clonotype. The rearrangement uses TRBV7-2 and TRBJ2-7, with a tentative D call TRBD1 (6 bases). This CDR3 has 15 amino acids. Deletions cut 5 bases from V and 7 bases from J, with 21 bases between. CDR1 and CDR2 (germline): SGHTA, FQGNSA. In DNA, the CDR3 is TGTGCCAGCAGCCCACAGGGACGGCTCCGTGGTGAGCAGTACTTC. Residues: CASSPQGRLRGEQYF.

V is TRBV2 and J is TRBJ1-4; no firm D call. V was pared by 7 bases and J by 7 bases, with 10 bases between. In germline, CDR1 is SNHLY, CDR2 FYNNEI. The CDR3 consists of 12 residues. The CDR3 is CASTAGFEKLFF. Written as DNA, the CDR3 is TGTGCCAGCACGGCAGGTTTTGAAAAACTGTTTTTT. The entire variable domain, with the rest obtained from reference TRBV2 and TRBJ1-4, is as follows: EPEVTQTPSHQVTQMGQEVILRCVPISNHLYFYWYRQILGQKVEFLVSFYNNEISEKSEIFDDQFSVERPDGSNFTLKIRSTKLEDSAMYFCASTAGFEKLFFGSGTQLSVL.

The V call is TRBV5-6, the J call TRBJ1-4; D gene uncertain. The CDR3 runs to 12 residues. From germline, CDR1 is SGHDT and CDR2 YYEEEE. The ends were cut back, 0 bases at V and 10 bases at J, with 7 bases in the middle. CDR3 protein: CASSLAGLKLFF. Written as DNA, the CDR3 is TGTGCCAGCAGCTTGGCGGGGTTAAAACTGTTTTTT.

This clonotype was detected only once. V usage is TRBV19 and J usage is TRBJ2-6; no clear D. The CDR3 extends over 16 amino acids. With 0 bases removed from V and 0 bases from J, the gap between germline ends came to 6 bases. Germline values: CDR1 LNHDA, CDR2 SQIVND (reference sequence). This CDR3 reads CASSIDPNSGANVLTF. The CDR3 nucleotides are TGTGCCAGTAGTATAGATCCGAACTCTGGGGCCAACGTCCTGACTTTC.

The V gene is TRBV9, the J gene TRBJ1-2; TRBD1 aligns across 9 bases. The CDR3 runs 14 residues. The germline V gene has CDR1 SGDLS and CDR2 YYNGEE. The ends lost 4 bases at V and 8 bases at J; junction bases unmatched: 9. CDR3 in DNA: TGTGCCAGCAGCCCCAGACAGGGGGTAAGAGGCTACACCTTC. Translating gives CASSPRQGVRGYTF.

There are a few counts of this clonotype. The V call is TRBV7-9, the J call TRBJ2-3; D is tentatively TRBD1 or TRBD2 (5 bases each). This CDR3 region has 15 residues. V lost 5 bases to trimming and J lost 3 bases, with 15 bases between them. Germline CDR1 and CDR2: SEHNR and FQNEAQ (reference sequence). The CDR3 coding sequence is TGTGCCAGCAGCCGGGACCGAGTACGGACAGATACGCAGTATTTT. Protein: CASSRDRVRTDTQYF.

The chain has TRBV7-2 and TRBJ2-5, with 7 bases matching TRBD2. The germline CDR1 and CDR2 sequences are SGHTA and FQGNSA. The CDR3 extends over 15 amino acids. V shed 2 bases and J 0 bases; nucleotides not matched to a gene: 3. CDR3 nucleotides: TGTGCCAGCAGCTTAAGCGGGGTGTACCAAGAGACCCAGTACTTC. This sequence encodes CASSLSGVYQETQYF.

The V gene is TRBV20-1, the J gene TRBJ2-3; no clear D gene. V lost 3 bases and J 3 bases, leaving 25 bases between the germline ends. There are 18 residues in the CDR3. Per the germline V gene, CDR1 is DFQATT and CDR2 is SNEGSKA (reference sequence). The CDR3 sequence: CSARKYVGNPQTTDTQYF. The CDR3 nucleotides read TGCAGTGCTAGGAAGTACGTAGGAAACCCCCAAACGACAGATACGCAGTATTTT.

The chain combines TRBV5-1 with TRBJ1-1, with D tentatively TRBD1 (6 bases). The CDR3 has 16 residues. V was cut by 4 bases and J by 1 base, with 17 bases left in between. Germline CDR1 is SGHRS and CDR2 is YFSETQ. The CDR3 DNA is TGCGCCAGCAGCCCCGATACAGGGATCGGGAACACTGAAGCTTTCTTT. This codes for CASSPDTGIGNTEAFF.